These 13 T cell receptor beta chains were sequenced from one sample in a study of CD8+ T cells in alopecia areata. Investigators isolated RNA and reverse transcribed it into cDNA to act as the sequencing template. Clones were read by immunoSEQ multiplex PCR, and TCRdb kept only the in-frame ones, dropping some. The data contain roughly 200,000 clones, roughly 50% of them seen just once; the ten biggest clones take up about 10%. Noted treatment: oral pan-JAK inhibitor, 5-10 mg twice daily. The sequences come from CD8+ T cells sorted from blood, collected at week 24, from a patient treated with tofacitinib. These receptors all come from a human donor with alopecia areata.

This clone was counted a few times. The chain is built from TRBV29-1 and TRBJ2-3; D remains unclear. The V gene's germline CDR1 is SQVTM and CDR2 ANQGSEA. V lost 4 bases and J 5 bases, leaving 7 bases between the germline ends. This CDR3 has 11 residues. The CDR3: CSVVILDTQYF. CDR3 nucleotides: TGCAGCGTTGTAATCTTAGATACGCAGTATTTT.

This clone was observed a few times. This chain joins TRBV4-3 and TRBJ2-2, with 10 bases matching TRBD2. The CDR3 loop spans 15 amino acids. Trimming at V came to 6 bases and at J to 3 bases, leaving 4 bases not matched to a gene. Germline CDR1 LGHNA, CDR2 YSLEER. This chain's CDR3 is CASRIGLADTGELFF. The CDR3 DNA reads TGCGCCAGCAGAATCGGACTAGCGGACACCGGGGAGCTGTTTTTT.

CDR3 sequence: CASSLWDREVGGGYTF. The DNA for the CDR3 is TGTGCCAGCAGCTTGTGGGACAGGGAAGTCGGTGGTGGCTACACCTTC. The chain has TRBV5-6 and TRBJ1-2; 9 nucleotides agree with TRBD1. V trimming: 1 base; J trimming: 7 bases; junction bases outside the gene matches: 11. CDR1 SGHDT and CDR2 YYEEEE come from the germline V gene. CDR3 length: 16 amino acids.

The count of this clone is one. The chain employs TRBV7-8 and TRBJ2-7; unclear D gene. This CDR3 has 13 residues. Germline V gene data show CDR1 as SGHVS and CDR2 as FQNEAQ. The V end lost 2 bases, the J end lost 6 bases, and 11 bases lay between the germline ends. This CDR3 reads CASSLSGRIEQYF. In nucleotides, the CDR3 is TGTGCCAGCAGCTTAAGTGGGCGGATCGAGCAGTACTTC.

In regard to this clone: Other DNA sequences of this sample code for an identical CDR3. The gene calls are TRBV30 and TRBJ2-1, with 10 nucleotides matching TRBD2. The J segment lost 7 bases and the V segment lost 2 bases, leaving 2 bases of the junction unmatched. This CDR3 has 13 amino acids. The germline V gene has CDR1 GTSNPN and CDR2 SVGIG (reference sequence). CDR3 amino acids: CAWSSGGANEQFF. CDR3 nucleotide sequence: TGTGCCTGGAGTAGCGGGGGGGCAAATGAGCAGTTCTTC.

This clone has just one count. The chain combines TRBV7-2 with TRBJ1-6; perhaps TRBD1 as D (5 bases). Trimming left V 0 bases short and J 0 bases short, with 6 bases between. The CDR3 is 16 residues long. Germline CDR1 and CDR2: SGHTA and FQGNSA. This chain's CDR3 is CASSLAGTSYNSPLHF. CDR3 DNA: TGTGCCAGCAGCTTAGCAGGGACCTCCTATAATTCACCCCTCCACTTT.

This clone was detected a few times. The V gene is TRBV9, the J gene TRBJ1-5, with D tentatively TRBD1 (6 bases). The ends were cut back, 0 bases at V and 6 bases at J, with 13 bases in the middle. This CDR3 has 15 residues. Per germline, CDR1 SGDLS and CDR2 YYNGEE. DNA of the CDR3: TGTGCCAGCAGCGTAGACACGGGGGGCGGTCAGCCCCAGCATTTT. This codes for CASSVDTGGGQPQHF.

The V gene is TRBV7-8, the J gene TRBJ1-5, with D maybe TRBD1 (6 bases). The V and J ends lost 0 bases and 2 bases respectively, with 11 bases between them. In germline, CDR1 is SGHVS, CDR2 FQNEAQ. This CDR3 has 16 residues. The CDR3 DNA is TGTGCCAGCAGCTTAGCCCAGGGGTTCGGCAATCAGCCCCAGCATTTT. Protein sequence: CASSLAQGFGNQPQHF.

The V and J genes are TRBV5-6 and TRBJ2-7; 7 nucleotides match TRBD1. Germline V gene data show CDR1 as SGHDT and CDR2 as YYEEEE. This CDR3 has 14 amino acids. V gave up 4 bases and J gave up 2 bases; unmatched junction bases: 6. The CDR3 here is CASSATGATYEQYF. Here the CDR3 DNA reads TGTGCCAGCAGCGCCACAGGGGCCACCTACGAGCAGTACTTC.

The rearrangement links TRBV4-3 to TRBJ2-2; 11 bases agree with TRBD2. V was clipped by 4 bases and J by 0 bases; unmatched bases: 10. Germline CDR1 is LGHNA and CDR2 is YSLEER. The CDR3 length is 19 residues. The CDR3 is CASSPALAGALSNTGELFF. DNA for the CDR3: TGCGCCAGCAGCCCAGCACTAGCGGGGGCCCTATCGAACACCGGGGAGCTGTTTTTT.

The V gene is TRBV30, the J gene TRBJ1-1, with a possible D match to TRBD1 (6 bases). V was clipped by 3 bases and J by 1 base, with 9 bases between them. This CDR3 region has 13 residues. The germline CDR1 and CDR2 sequences are GTSNPN and SVGIG (reference sequence). Here the CDR3 DNA reads TGTGCCTGGAGCCGGGACACGAACACTGAAGCTTTCTTT. It specifies CAWSRDTNTEAFF.

The table lists this clone with a few counts. The chain has TRBV30 and TRBJ2-5, with 8 bases matching TRBD2. CDR1 and CDR2 from the germline V gene are GTSNPN and SVGIG (reference sequence). The trim removed 0 bases at V and 1 base at J, leaving 4 bases unmatched. The CDR3 sequence is 15 residues long. The CDR3 DNA is TGTGCCTGGAGTGTGGCGGGGGGCCCCCAAGAGACCCAGTACTTC. It translates to CAWSVAGGPQETQYF. The variable domain in full, with the rest retrieved from reference TRBV30 and TRBJ2-5, is SQTIHQWPATLVQPVGSPLSLECTVEGTSNPNLYWYRQAAGRGLQLLFYSVGIGQISSEVPQNLSASRPQDRQFILSSKKLLLSDSGFYLCAWSVAGGPQETQYFGPGTRLLVL.

The J gene is TRBJ1-1, the V gene TRBV30, with 8 nucleotides matching TRBD1. This CDR3 contains 18 residues. Germline-derived CDR1 and CDR2 are GTSNPN and SVGIG (reference sequence). The ends lost 2 bases at V and 2 bases at J; junction bases unmatched: 16. CDR3 coding DNA: TGTGCCTGGAGTCTCCTAATAACAGGGGGAAATCGAAACACTGAAGCTTTCTTT. Translation: CAWSLLITGGNRNTEAFF.